The 26 T cell receptor beta chains below all came from one sample that was sequenced in a study of long-term antiretroviral therapy in people with HIV. The assay used was immunoSEQ (version v3.0), run at survey level. TCRdb keeps only in-frame clones here, not all; method: immunoSEQ multiplex PCR. The table shows some 2,000 clones, with about 86% occurring only once. This specimen was unsorted PBMCs, taken 0.7 years after starting antiretroviral therapy. Receptors originate from a woman between 50 and 59 years old with HIV.

The chain has TRBV18 and TRBJ2-3; 13 nucleotides line up with TRBD2. This CDR3 has 17 amino acids. V trimming: 4 bases; J trimming: 3 bases; junction bases outside the gene matches: 7. Germline V gene data show CDR1 as KGHSH and CDR2 as LQKENI. Here the CDR3 reads CASSLQTSGGLTDTQYF. For the CDR3, the DNA is TGTGCCAGCTCACTACAGACTAGCGGGGGGCTGACAGATACGCAGTATTTT.

This chain links TRBV4-1 with TRBJ1-2; 11 nucleotides line up with TRBD1. CDR1 MGHRA and CDR2 YSYEKL come from the germline V gene. The CDR3 runs to 15 residues. J was trimmed by 6 bases and V by 4 bases; bases with no gene match: 7. CDR3 protein: CASSLRTGGADGYTF. The DNA of the CDR3 is TGCGCCAGCAGCCTCAGGACAGGGGGCGCCGATGGCTACACCTTC.

CDR3 region: CASSGTVTGELFF. The CDR3 coding sequence is TGTGCCAGCAGCGGGACAGTCACCGGGGAGCTGTTTTTT. The V and J genes are TRBV6-5 and TRBJ2-2; 7 bases match TRBD1. V shed 6 bases and J 4 bases; nucleotides not matched to a gene: 2. The CDR3 spans 13 residues. The germline gives CDR1 MNHEY, CDR2 SVGAGI.

The rearrangement uses TRBV27 and TRBJ2-1; D call uncertain. V lost 8 bases and J 4 bases, leaving 9 bases between the germline ends. This CDR3 contains 12 residues. Germline V gene data show CDR1 as MNHEY and CDR2 as SMNVEV (reference sequence). The CDR3 DNA reads TGTGCCAGCCTCGGAATTTACAATGAGCAGTTCTTC. This sequence encodes CASLGIYNEQFF.

This rearrangement joins TRBV11-2 to TRBJ2-4; 7 nucleotides agree with TRBD1. V dropped 1 base and J dropped 6; count of bases not matched to a gene: 0. CDR1 SGHAT and CDR2 FQNNGV come from the germline V gene. This CDR3 is 13 amino acids long. For the CDR3, the DNA is TGTGCCAGCAGCTTAGGACAGGGAAACATTCAGTACTTC. Translating gives CASSLGQGNIQYF. Full variable domain (outside the CDR3, taken from reference TRBV11-2 and TRBJ2-4): EAGVAQSPRYKIIEKRQSVAFWCNPISGHATLYWYQQILGQGPKLLIQFQNNGVVDDSQLPKDRFSAERLKGVDSTLKIQPAKLEDSAVYLCASSLGQGNIQYFGAGTRLSVL.

This clone has just a few counts. The chain joins TRBV6-1 to TRBJ1-2, with 8 positions matching TRBD1. CDR1 and CDR2 from the germline V gene are MNHNS and SASEGT. CDR3 length equals 14 residues. V shed 6 bases and J 5 bases; nucleotides not matched to a gene: 8. CDR3 coding DNA: TGTGCCAGCAGGTCCGGGACAGGACCTTATGGCTACACCTTC. Its translation is CASRSGTGPYGYTF.

This chain uses TRBV7-9 with TRBJ2-5; D gene uncertain. CDR1 is SEHNR and CDR2 is FQNEAQ in the germline V gene (reference sequence). The germline V and J ends were trimmed by 5 bases and 5 bases, with 9 bases remaining between them. The CDR3 has 12 amino acids. The CDR3 DNA sequence: TGTGCCAGCAGCCGACTCACTGAGACCCAGTACTTC. Translation gives CASSRLTETQYF.

The chain uses TRBV7-9 and TRBJ1-1; possible D gene TRBD1, 6 bases. The germline CDR1 and CDR2 sequences are SEHNR and FQNEAQ (reference sequence). V was trimmed by 8 bases and J by 0 bases, leaving 10 bases between them. The CDR3 is made up of 13 amino acids. This chain's CDR3 is CASETGMNTEAFF. CDR3 nucleotides: TGTGCCAGCGAAACAGGGATGAACACTGAAGCTTTCTTT.

This chain uses TRBV5-4 with TRBJ2-1; TRBD2 aligns across 12 bases. CDR1 is SGHNT, CDR2 YYREEE, per germline (reference sequence). The CDR3 length is 15 residues. V was clipped by 3 bases and J by 9 bases; unmatched bases: 7. The CDR3 coding sequence is TGTGCCAGCAGCTCGACTAGCGGGGGTGAGGGTGAGCAGTTCTTC. It encodes CASSSTSGGEGEQFF. The complete variable domain, with remaining parts taken from reference TRBV5-4 and TRBJ2-1, reads ETGVTQSPTHLIKTRGQQVTLRCSSQSGHNTVSWYQQALGQGPQFIFQYYREEENGRGNFPPRFSGLQFPNYSSELNVNALELDDSALYLCASSSTSGGEGEQFFGPGTRLTVL.

This chain uses TRBV7-2 with TRBJ2-7; D is unclear. V was shortened by 6 bases and J by 0 bases, with 18 bases between the two germline ends. The CDR3 is 16 amino acids. Germline CDR1 reads SGHTA; CDR2 reads FQGNSA. In DNA, the CDR3 is TGTGCCAGCAGGACCCGGCAGACACTTAGCTCCTACGAGCAGTACTTC. Translating it yields CASRTRQTLSSYEQYF. The full variable domain, its missing parts supplied by reference TRBV7-2 and TRBJ2-7, is GAGVSQSPSNKVTEKGKDVELRCDPISGHTALYWYRQSLGQGLEFLIYFQGNSAPDKSGLPSDRFSAERTGGSVSTLTIQRTQQEDSAVYLCASRTRQTLSSYEQYFGPGTRLTVT.

The sample holds one count of this clone. The V gene is TRBV5-5, the J gene TRBJ2-2; the match to TRBD1 covers 12 bases. The germline gives CDR1 SGHKS, CDR2 YYEKEE (reference sequence). CDR3 size: 16 residues. Trimming at V came to 1 base and at J to 6 bases, leaving 4 bases not matched to a gene. CDR3 nucleotide sequence: TGTGCCAGCAGCTTGTCGGGACAGGGGGCCGCCGGGGAGCTGTTTTTT. It encodes CASSLSGQGAAGELFF.

This chain connects TRBV7-2 to TRBJ2-7, with 9 nucleotides matching TRBD1. Germline assignment: CDR1 SGHTA and CDR2 FQGNSA. This CDR3 has 15 amino acids. Trimming cost V 6 bases and J 7 bases; bases outside gene matches: 13. In DNA form, the CDR3 reads TGTGCCAGCAGTAGCTTGAGACAGGGGGTCAGGGAGCAGTACTTC. Translation gives CASSSLRQGVREQYF.

The rearrangement uses TRBV12-5 and TRBJ2-1; 11 bases are a match to TRBD2. Germline lookup yields CDR1 LGHNT and CDR2 FRNRAP. Trimming removed 3 bases from V and 8 bases from J; junction bases left unmatched: 6. The CDR3 spans 15 residues. For the CDR3, the DNA is TGTGCTAGTGGTTTAGTGACTAGCGGGGTCGATGAGCAGTTCTTC. It encodes CASGLVTSGVDEQFF. Using reference TRBV12-5 and TRBJ2-1 for the parts outside the CDR3, the full variable domain is DARVTQTPRHKVTEMGQEVTMRCQPILGHNTVFWYRQTMMQGLELLAYFRNRAPLDDSGMPKDRFSAEMPDATLATLKIQPSEPRDSAVYFCASGLVTSGVDEQFFGPGTRLTVL.

This chain joins TRBV5-1 and TRBJ1-5, with unresolved D. The V end lost 4 bases, the J end lost 4 bases, and 15 bases lay between the germline ends. Germline V CDR1 and CDR2: SGHRS, YFSETQ. This CDR3 comprises 15 residues. The CDR3 protein is CASSPEGSPNQPQHF. The CDR3 DNA reads as TGCGCCAGCAGCCCAGAGGGCAGCCCTAATCAGCCCCAGCATTTT.

The genes are TRBV5-4 and TRBJ2-5, with D tentatively TRBD2 (5 bases). Germline loops: CDR1 SGHNT, CDR2 YYREEE (reference sequence). This CDR3 contains 13 residues. V lost 4 bases and J lost 5, with 12 bases in between. CDR3 in amino acids: CASSTKAGETQYF. The CDR3 DNA reads TGTGCCAGCAGCACGAAGGCGGGTGAGACCCAGTACTTC.

CDR3 bases: TGTGCCAGCAGTTCCGGGACAGGGGGGTACTACGAGCAGTACTTC. Residues: CASSSGTGGYYEQYF. This chain links TRBV6-5 with TRBJ2-7; TRBD1 aligns across 11 bases. CDR3 length equals 15 residues. The germline gives CDR1 MNHEY, CDR2 SVGAGI. Trimming took 4 bases from V and 3 from J; bases not matched to a gene: 5.

In its sample, this clone was seen a few times. The CDR3 DNA follows: TGTGCCAGCAACACCGACACCGGGGAGCTGTTTTTT. Translating it yields CASNTDTGELFF. The rearrangement joins TRBV6-5 to TRBJ2-2; no reliable D call. Germline V gene lookup returns CDR1 MNHEY and CDR2 SVGAGI. Deletions cut 7 bases from V and 3 bases from J, with 6 bases between. The length of the CDR3 is 12 residues.

The chain carries TRBV11-2 and TRBJ2-3, with 11 bases lining up with TRBD2. V was clipped by 4 bases and J by 4 bases; unmatched bases: 1. Germline CDR1 is SGHAT and CDR2 is FQNNGV. CDR3 size: 14 residues. The CDR3 nucleotides are TGTGCCAGCAGCTCGGGACTAGCGGCAGATACGCAGTATTTT. Translated: CASSSGLAADTQYF.

The gene calls are TRBV5-6 and TRBJ2-3, with unresolved D. This CDR3 has 15 amino acids. Germline V gene sequence: CDR1 SGHDT, CDR2 YYEEEE. Deletions cut 0 bases from V and 0 bases from J, with 8 bases between. The CDR3 DNA sequence: TGTGCCAGCAGCTTGGGTAGCCCGAGCACAGATACGCAGTATTTT. Its protein is CASSLGSPSTDTQYF.

CDR3 nucleotide sequence: TGTGCCAGTACGGACTGGAACACCGGGGAGCTGTTTTTT. Encoded protein: CASTDWNTGELFF. This chain joins TRBV19 and TRBJ2-2; TRBD2 might be the D (5 bases). The CDR3 covers 13 residues. Germline V lookup: CDR1 LNHDA, CDR2 SQIVND (reference sequence). The V end was cut by 7 bases, the J end by 1 base, with 7 bases between.

The chain couples TRBV20-1 to TRBJ2-3; D call uncertain. Germline V CDR1 and CDR2: DFQATT, SNEGSKA (reference sequence). The V end was cut by 6 bases, the J end by 2 bases, with 6 bases between. The length of the CDR3 is 11 residues. CDR3 DNA: TGCAGTGCCCAGGACACAGATACGCAGTATTTT. Translating gives CSAQDTDTQYF.

The gene calls are TRBV9 and TRBJ2-2; 13 bases agree with TRBD2. The CDR3 consists of 15 residues. The V gene's germline CDR1 is SGDLS and CDR2 YYNGEE. Losses at the gene ends were 4 bases for V and 7 bases for J; bases not matched to a gene: 4. The CDR3 DNA is TGTGCCAGCAGCACTAGCGGGGGGGCCTTCGGGGAGCTGTTTTTT. It yields the protein CASSTSGGAFGELFF.

V is TRBV4-1 and J is TRBJ2-3; 8 nucleotides line up with TRBD2. The CDR3 covers 17 residues. CDR1 is MGHRA, CDR2 YSYEKL, per germline. With 0 bases clipped from V and 1 base from J, the junction kept 6 bases outside the gene matches. The CDR3 coding sequence is TGCGCCAGCAGCCAAGAAGGGAGCGGGGGAGGCACAGATACGCAGTATTTT. Its protein product is CASSQEGSGGGTDTQYF.

The CDR3 DNA sequence: TGTGCCAGCAGCGCGGGCCCCACCGGGGAGCTGTTTTTT. The encoded protein is CASSAGPTGELFF. The chain is built from TRBV9 and TRBJ2-2, with D unresolved. From germline, CDR1 is SGDLS and CDR2 YYNGEE. Deletions cut 3 bases from V and 4 bases from J, with 7 bases between. The CDR3 loop spans 13 amino acids.

This rearrangement joins TRBV25-1 to TRBJ2-3; D gene unclear. Germline CDR1 reads MGHDK; CDR2 reads SYGVNS. Trimming took 5 bases from V and 4 from J, leaving 13 bases between them. The CDR3 has 14 amino acids. The CDR3 DNA sequence: TGTGCCAGCAGTTCAAACCTTGGGGCAGATACGCAGTATTTT. Protein sequence: CASSSNLGADTQYF.

The chain uses TRBV10-1 and TRBJ2-3, with D unresolved. Trimming shortened V by 0 bases and J by 0 bases, and 10 bases separated the two germline ends. Per germline, CDR1 WNHNN and CDR2 SYGVQD (reference sequence). This CDR3 contains 16 residues. CDR3 sequence: CASSESGGPSTDTQYF. As DNA, the CDR3 is TGCGCCAGCAGTGAGTCAGGCGGTCCTAGCACAGATACGCAGTATTTT.